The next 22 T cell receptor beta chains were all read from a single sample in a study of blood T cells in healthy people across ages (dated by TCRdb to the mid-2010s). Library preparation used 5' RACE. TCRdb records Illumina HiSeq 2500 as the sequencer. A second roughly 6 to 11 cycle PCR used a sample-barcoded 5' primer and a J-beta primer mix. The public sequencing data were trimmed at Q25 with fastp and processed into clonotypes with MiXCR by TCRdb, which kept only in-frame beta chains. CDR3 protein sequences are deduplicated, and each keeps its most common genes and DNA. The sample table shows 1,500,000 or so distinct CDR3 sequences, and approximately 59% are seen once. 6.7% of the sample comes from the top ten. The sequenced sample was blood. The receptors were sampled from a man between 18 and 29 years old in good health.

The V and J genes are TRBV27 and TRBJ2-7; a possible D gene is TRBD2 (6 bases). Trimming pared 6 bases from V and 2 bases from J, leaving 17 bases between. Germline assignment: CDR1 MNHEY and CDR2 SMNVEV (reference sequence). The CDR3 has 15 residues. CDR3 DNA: TGTGCCAGCAGCCTATCACCGGGACTTCCCTACGAGCAGTACTTC. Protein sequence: CASSLSPGLPYEQYF.

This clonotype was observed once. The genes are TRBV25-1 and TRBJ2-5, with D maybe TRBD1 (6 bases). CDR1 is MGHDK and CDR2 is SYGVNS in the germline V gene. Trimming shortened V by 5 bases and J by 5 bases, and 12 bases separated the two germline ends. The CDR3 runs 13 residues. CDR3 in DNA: TGTGCCAGCAGTCACAGGGTAACGGAGACCCAGTACTTC. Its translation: CASSHRVTETQYF.

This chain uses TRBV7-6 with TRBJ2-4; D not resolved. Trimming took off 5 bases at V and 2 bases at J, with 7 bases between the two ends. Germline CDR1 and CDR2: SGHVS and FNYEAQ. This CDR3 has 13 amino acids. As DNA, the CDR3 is TGTGCCAGCAGCCTAGGGACCAAAAACATTCAGTACTTC. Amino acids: CASSLGTKNIQYF.

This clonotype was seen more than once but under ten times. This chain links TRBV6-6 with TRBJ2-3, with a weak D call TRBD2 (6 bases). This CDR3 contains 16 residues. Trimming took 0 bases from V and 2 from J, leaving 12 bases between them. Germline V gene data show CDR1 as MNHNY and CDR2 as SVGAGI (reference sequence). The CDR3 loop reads CASSYSSGSYTDTQYF. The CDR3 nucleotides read TGTGCCAGCAGTTACTCTAGCGGATCATACACAGATACGCAGTATTTT.

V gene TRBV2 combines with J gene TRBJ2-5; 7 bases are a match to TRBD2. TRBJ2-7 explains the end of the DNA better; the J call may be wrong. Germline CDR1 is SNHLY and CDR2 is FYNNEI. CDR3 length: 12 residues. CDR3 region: CASSGEGFEQYF. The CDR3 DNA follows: TGTGCCAGCAGTGGGGAGGGATTCGAGCAGTACTTC.

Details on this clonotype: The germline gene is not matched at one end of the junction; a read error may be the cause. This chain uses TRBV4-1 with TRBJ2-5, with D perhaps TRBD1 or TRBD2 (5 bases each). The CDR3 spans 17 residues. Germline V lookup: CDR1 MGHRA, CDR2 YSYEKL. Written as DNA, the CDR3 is TGCGCCAGCAGCCAAGTCGGGACGGGCGGTCCCCAAGAGAACCAGTACTTC. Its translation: CASSQVGTGGPQENQYF.

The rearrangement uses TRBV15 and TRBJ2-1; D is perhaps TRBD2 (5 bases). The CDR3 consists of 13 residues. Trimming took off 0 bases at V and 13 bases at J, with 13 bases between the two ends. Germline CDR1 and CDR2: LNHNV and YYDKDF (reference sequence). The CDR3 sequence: CATSRDLTKTQFF. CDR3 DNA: TGTGCCACCAGCAGAGACTTGACTAAGACCCAGTTCTTC.

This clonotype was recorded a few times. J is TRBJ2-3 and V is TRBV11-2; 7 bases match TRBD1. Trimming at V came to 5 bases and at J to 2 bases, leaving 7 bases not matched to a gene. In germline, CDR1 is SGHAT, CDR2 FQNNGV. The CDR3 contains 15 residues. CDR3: CASSGTTGTTDTQYF. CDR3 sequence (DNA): TGTGCCAGCAGCGGAACGACAGGGACCACAGATACGCAGTATTTT. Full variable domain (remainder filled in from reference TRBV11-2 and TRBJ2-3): EAGVAQSPRYKIIEKRQSVAFWCNPISGHATLYWYQQILGQGPKLLIQFQNNGVVDDSQLPKDRFSAERLKGVDSTLKIQPAKLEDSAVYLCASSGTTGTTDTQYFGPGTRLTVL.

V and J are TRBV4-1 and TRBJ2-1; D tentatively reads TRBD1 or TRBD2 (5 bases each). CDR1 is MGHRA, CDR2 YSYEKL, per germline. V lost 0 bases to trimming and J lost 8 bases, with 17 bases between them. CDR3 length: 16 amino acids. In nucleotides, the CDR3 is TGCGCCAGCAGCCAAGATGTGAGGGCAGGGATTGATGAGCAGTTCTTC. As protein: CASSQDVRAGIDEQFF.

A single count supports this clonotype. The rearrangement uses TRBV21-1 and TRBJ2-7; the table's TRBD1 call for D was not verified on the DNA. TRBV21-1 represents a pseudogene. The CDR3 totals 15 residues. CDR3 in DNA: TGTGCCAGCAGCAAACGGAAGGACAGGGGTTACGAGCAGTACTTC. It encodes CASSKRKDRGYEQYF.

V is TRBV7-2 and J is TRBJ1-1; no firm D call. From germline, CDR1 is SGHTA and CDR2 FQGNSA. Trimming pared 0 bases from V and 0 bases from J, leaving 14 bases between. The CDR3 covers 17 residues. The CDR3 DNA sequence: TGTGCCAGCAGCTTAGCCCCCCCGTTACGAATGAACACTGAAGCTTTCTTT. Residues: CASSLAPPLRMNTEAFF.

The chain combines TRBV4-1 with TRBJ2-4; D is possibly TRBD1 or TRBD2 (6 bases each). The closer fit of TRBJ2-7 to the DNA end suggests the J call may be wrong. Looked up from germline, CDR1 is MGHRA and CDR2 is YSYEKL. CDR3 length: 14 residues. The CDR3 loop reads CASSQRDMAYEQYF. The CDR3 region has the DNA TGCGCCAGCAGCCAGCGGGACATGGCCTACGAGCAGTACTTC.

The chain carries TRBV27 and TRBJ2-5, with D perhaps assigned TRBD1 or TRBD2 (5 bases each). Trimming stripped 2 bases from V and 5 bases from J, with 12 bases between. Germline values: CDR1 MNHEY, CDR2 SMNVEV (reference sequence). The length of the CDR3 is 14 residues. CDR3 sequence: CASSLIAGSETQYF. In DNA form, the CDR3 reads TGTGCCAGCAGTTTAATAGCAGGGAGTGAGACCCAGTACTTC.

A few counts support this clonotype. The CDR3 loop is CASSQDRWVYGYTF. The CDR3 nucleotides are TGTGCCAGCAGCCAAGATCGGTGGGTCTATGGCTACACCTTC. The chain recombines TRBV3-1 with TRBJ1-2; D gene ambiguous. CDR3 length: 14 amino acids. The ends were cut back, 0 bases at V and 4 bases at J, with 9 bases in the middle. Per the germline V gene, CDR1 is LGHDT and CDR2 is YNNKEL (reference sequence).

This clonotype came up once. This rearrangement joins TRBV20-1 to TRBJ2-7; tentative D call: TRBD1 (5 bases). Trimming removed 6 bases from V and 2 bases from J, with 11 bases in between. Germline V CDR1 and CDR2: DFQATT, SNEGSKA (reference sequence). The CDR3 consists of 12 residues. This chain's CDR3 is CSAVQGTYEQYF. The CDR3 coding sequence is TGCAGTGCCGTGCAGGGAACCTACGAGCAGTACTTC.

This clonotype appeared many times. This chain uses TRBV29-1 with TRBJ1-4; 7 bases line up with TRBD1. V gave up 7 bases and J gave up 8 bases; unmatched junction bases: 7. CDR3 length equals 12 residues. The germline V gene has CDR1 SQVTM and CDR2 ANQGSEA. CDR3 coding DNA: TGCAGCGCCCGGACAGGAACCGAAAAACTGTTTTTT. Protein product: CSARTGTEKLFF.

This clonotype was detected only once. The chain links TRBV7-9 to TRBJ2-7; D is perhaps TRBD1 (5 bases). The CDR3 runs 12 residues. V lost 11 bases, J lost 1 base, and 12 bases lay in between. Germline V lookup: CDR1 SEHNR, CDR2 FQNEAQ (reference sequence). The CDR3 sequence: CAGTDSSYEQYF. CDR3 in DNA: TGTGCCGGCACCGACAGTTCCTACGAGCAGTACTTC.

CDR3 in amino acids: CASSFGEIAKNIQYF. CDR3 sequence (DNA): TGTGCCAGCAGTTTCGGGGAGATAGCCAAAAACATTCAGTACTTC. The chain links TRBV27 to TRBJ2-4, with TRBD2 as a possible D gene (5 bases). Trimming stripped 3 bases from V and 0 bases from J, with 9 bases between. The CDR3 covers 15 residues. CDR1 and CDR2 (germline): MNHEY, SMNVEV (reference sequence).

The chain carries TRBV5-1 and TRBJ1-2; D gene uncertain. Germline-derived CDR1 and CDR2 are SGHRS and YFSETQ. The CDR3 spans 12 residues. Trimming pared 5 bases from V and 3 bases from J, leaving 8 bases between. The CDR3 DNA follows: TGCGCCAGCAGTGGAACTTACTATGGCTACACCTTC. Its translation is CASSGTYYGYTF. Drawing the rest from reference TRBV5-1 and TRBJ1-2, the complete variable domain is KAGVTQTPRYLIKTRGQQVTLSCSPISGHRSVSWYQQTPGQGLQFLFEYFSETQRNKGNFPGRFSGRQFSNSRSEMNVSTLELGDSALYLCASSGTYYGYTFGSGTRLTVV.

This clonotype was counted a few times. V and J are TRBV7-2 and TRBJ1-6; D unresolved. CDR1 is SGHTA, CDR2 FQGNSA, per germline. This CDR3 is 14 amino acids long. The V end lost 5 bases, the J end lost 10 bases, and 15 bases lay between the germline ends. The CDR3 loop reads CASSASVSGSPLHF. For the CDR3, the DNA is TGTGCCAGCAGCGCCTCCGTGAGCGGCTCACCCCTCCACTTT.

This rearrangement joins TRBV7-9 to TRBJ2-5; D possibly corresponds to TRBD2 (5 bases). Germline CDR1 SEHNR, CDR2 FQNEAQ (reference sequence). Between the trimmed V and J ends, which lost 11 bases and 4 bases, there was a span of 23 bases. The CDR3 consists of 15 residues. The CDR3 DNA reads TGTGCCGGAGGCTCCGGTGGACCGAGTAGAGAGACCCAGTACTTC. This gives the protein CAGGSGGPSRETQYF.

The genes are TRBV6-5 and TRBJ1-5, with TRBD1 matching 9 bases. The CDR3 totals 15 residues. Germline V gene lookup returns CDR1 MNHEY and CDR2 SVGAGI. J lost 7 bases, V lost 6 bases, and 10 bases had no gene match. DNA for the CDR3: TGTGCCAGCAGGGGACAGGGTGGTGGATCGCAGCCCCAGCATTTT. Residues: CASRGQGGGSQPQHF.